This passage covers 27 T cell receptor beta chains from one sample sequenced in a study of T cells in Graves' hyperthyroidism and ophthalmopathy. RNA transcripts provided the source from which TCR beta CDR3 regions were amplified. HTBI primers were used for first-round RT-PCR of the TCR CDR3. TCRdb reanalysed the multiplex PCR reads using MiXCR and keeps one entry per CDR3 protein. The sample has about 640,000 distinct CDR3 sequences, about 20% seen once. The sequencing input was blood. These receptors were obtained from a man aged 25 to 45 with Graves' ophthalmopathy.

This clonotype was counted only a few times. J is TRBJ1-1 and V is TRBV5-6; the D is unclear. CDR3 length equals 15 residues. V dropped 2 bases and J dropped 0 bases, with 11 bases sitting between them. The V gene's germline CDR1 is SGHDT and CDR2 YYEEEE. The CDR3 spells CASSFSGLVNTEAFF. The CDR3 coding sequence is TGTGCCAGCAGCTTTAGCGGCCTCGTGAACACTGAAGCTTTCTTT.

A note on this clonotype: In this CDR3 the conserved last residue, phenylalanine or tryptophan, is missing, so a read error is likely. The CDR3 loop reads CASSRTGGEGYTS. CDR3 DNA sequence: TGTGCCAGCAGTAGGACAGGGGGAGAAGGCTACACCTCC. V and J are TRBV27 and TRBJ1-2, with 10 bases that match TRBD1. Looked up from germline, CDR1 is MNHEY and CDR2 is SMNVEV (reference sequence). The CDR3 totals 13 residues. J lost 8 bases, V lost 5 bases, and 5 bases had no gene match.

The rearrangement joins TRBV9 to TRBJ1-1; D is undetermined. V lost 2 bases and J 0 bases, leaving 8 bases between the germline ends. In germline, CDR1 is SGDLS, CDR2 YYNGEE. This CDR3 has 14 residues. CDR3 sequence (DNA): TGTGCCAGCAGCGTTGGGGTGATGAACACTGAAGCTTTCTTT. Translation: CASSVGVMNTEAFF.

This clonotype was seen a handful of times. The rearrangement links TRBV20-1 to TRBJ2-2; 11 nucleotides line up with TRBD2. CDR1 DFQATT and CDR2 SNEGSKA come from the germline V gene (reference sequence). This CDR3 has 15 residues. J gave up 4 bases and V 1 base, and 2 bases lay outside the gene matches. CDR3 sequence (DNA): TGCAGTGCTAGAGGCCTAGCGGGAGGCACCGGGGAGCTGTTTTTT. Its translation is CSARGLAGGTGELFF.

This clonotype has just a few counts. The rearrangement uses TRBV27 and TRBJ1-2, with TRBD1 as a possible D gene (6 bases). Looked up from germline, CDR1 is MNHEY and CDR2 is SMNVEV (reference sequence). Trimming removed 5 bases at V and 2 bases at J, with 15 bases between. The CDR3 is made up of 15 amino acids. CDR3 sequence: CASSTDRSGNYGYTF. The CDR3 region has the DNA TGTGCCAGCAGTACTGACAGGTCAGGAAACTATGGCTACACCTTC.

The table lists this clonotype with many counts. The CDR3 bases are TGTGCCAGCAGTTATAAGGGACTAGCGGGAGATGGGTACGAGCAGTACTTC. This encodes CASSYKGLAGDGYEQYF. The J gene is TRBJ2-7, the V gene TRBV27; 14 bases map to TRBD2. In germline, CDR1 is MNHEY, CDR2 SMNVEV (reference sequence). Trimming at V came to 4 bases and at J to 4 bases, leaving 9 bases not matched to a gene. The CDR3 contains 17 residues.

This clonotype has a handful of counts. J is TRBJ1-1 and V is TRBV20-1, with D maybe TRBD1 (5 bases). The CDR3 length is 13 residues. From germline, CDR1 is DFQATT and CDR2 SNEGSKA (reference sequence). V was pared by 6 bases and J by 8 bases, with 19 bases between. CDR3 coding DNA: TGCAGTGCCCGCGGGGGTAGTTTTGGGGAAGCTTTCTTT. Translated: CSARGGSFGEAFF.

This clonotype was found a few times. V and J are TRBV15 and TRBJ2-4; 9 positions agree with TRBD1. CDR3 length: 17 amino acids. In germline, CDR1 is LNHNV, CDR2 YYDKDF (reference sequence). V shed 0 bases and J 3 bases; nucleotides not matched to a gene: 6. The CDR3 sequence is CATSRDPGTGLKNIQYF. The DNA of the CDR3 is TGTGCCACCAGCAGAGATCCGGGGACAGGGCTCAAAAACATTCAGTACTTC.

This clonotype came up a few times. This CDR3 reads CASSLRDRGVQETQYF. DNA for the CDR3: TGTGCCAGCAGTCTACGGGACAGGGGCGTACAAGAGACCCAGTACTTC. The chain employs TRBV12-3 or TRBV12-4 and TRBJ2-5; 10 bases agree with TRBD1. The CDR3 is made up of 16 amino acids. Trimming took 5 bases from V and 2 from J; bases not matched to a gene: 8.

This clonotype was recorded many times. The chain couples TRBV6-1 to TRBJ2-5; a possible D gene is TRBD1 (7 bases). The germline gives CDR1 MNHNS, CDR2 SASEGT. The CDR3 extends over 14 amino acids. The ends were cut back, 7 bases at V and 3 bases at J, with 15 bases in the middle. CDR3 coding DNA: TGTGCCAGCAAGGAGGGGGCGCAGGAAGAGACCCAGTACTTC. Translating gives CASKEGAQEETQYF.

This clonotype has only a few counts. The CDR3 DNA follows: TGTGCCAGCAGCTTACGATACAGGGATGGGACCCAGTACTTC. Protein sequence: CASSLRYRDGTQYF. The V gene is TRBV7-8, the J gene TRBJ2-5; D possibly corresponds to TRBD1 (6 bases). CDR3 size: 14 residues. V was clipped by 2 bases and J by 7 bases, with 14 bases between them. The germline gives CDR1 SGHVS, CDR2 FQNEAQ.

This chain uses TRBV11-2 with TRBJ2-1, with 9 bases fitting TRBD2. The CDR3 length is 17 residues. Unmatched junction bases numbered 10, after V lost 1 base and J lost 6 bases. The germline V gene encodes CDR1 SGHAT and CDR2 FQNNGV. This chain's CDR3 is CASSLGLAGELFNEQFF. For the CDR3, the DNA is TGTGCCAGCAGCTTAGGGTTAGCGGGAGAGCTTTTCAATGAGCAGTTCTTC.

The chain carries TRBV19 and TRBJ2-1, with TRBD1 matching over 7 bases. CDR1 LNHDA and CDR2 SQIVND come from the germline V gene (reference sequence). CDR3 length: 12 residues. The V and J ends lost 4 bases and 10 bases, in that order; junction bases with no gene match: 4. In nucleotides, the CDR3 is TGTGCCAGTAGTACGACAGGGCTGGAGCAGTTCTTC. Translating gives CASSTTGLEQFF.

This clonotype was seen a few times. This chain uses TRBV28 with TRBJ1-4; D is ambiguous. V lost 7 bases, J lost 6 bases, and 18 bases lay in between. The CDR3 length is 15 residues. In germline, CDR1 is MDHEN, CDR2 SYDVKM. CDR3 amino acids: CASIGVGGPYEKLFF. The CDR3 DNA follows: TGTGCCAGCATCGGAGTGGGCGGTCCCTATGAAAAACTGTTTTTT.

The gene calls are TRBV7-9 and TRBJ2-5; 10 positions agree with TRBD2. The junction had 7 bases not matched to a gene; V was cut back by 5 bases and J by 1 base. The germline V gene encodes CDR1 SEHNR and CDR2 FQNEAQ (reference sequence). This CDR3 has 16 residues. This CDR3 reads CASSPSLAGLQETQYF. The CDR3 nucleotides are TGTGCCAGCAGCCCCTCACTAGCGGGACTCCAAGAGACCCAGTACTTC.

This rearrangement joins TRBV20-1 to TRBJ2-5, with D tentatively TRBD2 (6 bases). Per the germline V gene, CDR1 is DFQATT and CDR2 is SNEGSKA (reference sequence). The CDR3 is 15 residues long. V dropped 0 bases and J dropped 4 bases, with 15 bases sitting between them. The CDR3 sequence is CSARDLSQGGETQYF. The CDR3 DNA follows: TGCAGTGCTAGAGATCTCTCGCAGGGAGGAGAGACCCAGTACTTC.

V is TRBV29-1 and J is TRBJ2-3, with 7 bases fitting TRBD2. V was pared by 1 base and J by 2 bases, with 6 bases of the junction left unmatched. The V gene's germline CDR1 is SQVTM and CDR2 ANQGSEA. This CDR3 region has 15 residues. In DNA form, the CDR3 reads TGCAGCGTTGAAGGAGCGGGGTCCCCCACAGATACGCAGTATTTT. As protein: CSVEGAGSPTDTQYF.

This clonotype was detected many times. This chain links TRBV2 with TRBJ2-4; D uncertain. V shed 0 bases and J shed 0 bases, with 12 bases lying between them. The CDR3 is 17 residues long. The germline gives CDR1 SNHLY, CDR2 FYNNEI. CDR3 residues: CASSEARGNLAKNIQYF. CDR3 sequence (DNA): TGTGCCAGCAGTGAAGCGCGAGGCAACCTAGCCAAAAACATTCAGTACTTC.

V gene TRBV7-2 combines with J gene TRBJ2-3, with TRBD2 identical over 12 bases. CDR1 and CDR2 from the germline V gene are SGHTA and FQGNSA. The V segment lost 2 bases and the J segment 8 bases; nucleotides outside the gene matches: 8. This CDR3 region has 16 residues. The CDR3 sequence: CASSLSPTSGSVTQYF. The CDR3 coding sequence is TGTGCCAGCAGCTTATCCCCGACTAGCGGGAGTGTTACGCAGTATTTT. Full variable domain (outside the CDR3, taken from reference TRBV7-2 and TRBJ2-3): GAGVSQSPSNKVTEKGKDVELRCDPISGHTALYWYRQSLGQGLEFLIYFQGNSAPDKSGLPSDRFSAERTGGSVSTLTIQRTQQEDSAVYLCASSLSPTSGSVTQYFGPGTRLTVL.

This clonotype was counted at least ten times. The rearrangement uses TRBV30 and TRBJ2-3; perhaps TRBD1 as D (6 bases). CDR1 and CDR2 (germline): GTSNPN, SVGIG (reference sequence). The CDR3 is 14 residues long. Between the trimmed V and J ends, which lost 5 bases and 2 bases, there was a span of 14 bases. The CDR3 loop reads CAWGLGANTDTQYF. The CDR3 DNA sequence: TGTGCCTGGGGCCTGGGGGCAAACACAGATACGCAGTATTTT. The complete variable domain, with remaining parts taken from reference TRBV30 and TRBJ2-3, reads SQTIHQWPATLVQPVGSPLSLECTVEGTSNPNLYWYRQAAGRGLQLLFYSVGIGQISSEVPQNLSASRPQDRQFILSSKKLLLSDSGFYLCAWGLGANTDTQYFGPGTRLTVL.

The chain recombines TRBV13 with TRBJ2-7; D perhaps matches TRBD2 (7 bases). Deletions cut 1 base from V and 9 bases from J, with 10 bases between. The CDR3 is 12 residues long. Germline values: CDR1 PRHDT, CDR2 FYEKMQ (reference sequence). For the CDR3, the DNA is TGTGCCAGCAGCTTAGTGGGAGGGGGGCAGTACTTC. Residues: CASSLVGGGQYF. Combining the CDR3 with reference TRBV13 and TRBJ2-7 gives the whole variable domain AAGVIQSPRHLIKEKRETATLKCYPIPRHDTVYWYQQGPGQDPQFLISFYEKMQSDKGSIPDRFSAQQFSDYHSELNMSSLELGDSALYFCASSLVGGGQYFGPGTRLTVT.

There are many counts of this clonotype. In DNA form, the CDR3 reads TGTGCCTGTGGGGCTTGGGGAGATACGCAGTATTTT. It encodes CACGAWGDTQYF. The chain employs TRBV30 and TRBJ2-3, with D maybe TRBD1 (5 bases). This CDR3 is 12 amino acids long. The germline V gene encodes CDR1 GTSNPN and CDR2 SVGIG (reference sequence). V was trimmed by 6 bases and J by 5 bases, leaving 12 bases between them. Together with reference TRBV30 and TRBJ2-3, the CDR3 gives the full variable domain: SQTIHQWPATLVQPVGSPLSLECTVEGTSNPNLYWYRQAAGRGLQLLFYSVGIGQISSEVPQNLSASRPQDRQFILSSKKLLLSDSGFYLCACGAWGDTQYFGPGTRLTVL.

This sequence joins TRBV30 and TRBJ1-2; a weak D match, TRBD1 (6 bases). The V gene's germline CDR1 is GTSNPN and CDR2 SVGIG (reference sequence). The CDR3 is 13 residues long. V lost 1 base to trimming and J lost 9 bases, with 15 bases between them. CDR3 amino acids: CAWSAVTGGSYTF. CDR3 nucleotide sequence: TGTGCCTGGAGTGCCGTCACCGGGGGCAGCTACACCTTC.

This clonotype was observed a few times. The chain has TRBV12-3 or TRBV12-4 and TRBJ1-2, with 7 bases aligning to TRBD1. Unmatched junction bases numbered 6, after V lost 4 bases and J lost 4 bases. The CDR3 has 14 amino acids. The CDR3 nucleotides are TGTGCCAGCAGTTCCGACAGGGACAGCTATGGCTACACCTTC. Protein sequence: CASSSDRDSYGYTF.

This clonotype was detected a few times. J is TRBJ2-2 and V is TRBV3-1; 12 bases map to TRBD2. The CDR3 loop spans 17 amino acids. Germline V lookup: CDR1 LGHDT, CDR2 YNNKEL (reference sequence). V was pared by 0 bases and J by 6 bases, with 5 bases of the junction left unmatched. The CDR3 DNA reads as TGTGCCAGCAGCCAAGATAGGGGACTAGCGGGCTCCGGGGAGCTGTTTTTT. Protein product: CASSQDRGLAGSGELFF.

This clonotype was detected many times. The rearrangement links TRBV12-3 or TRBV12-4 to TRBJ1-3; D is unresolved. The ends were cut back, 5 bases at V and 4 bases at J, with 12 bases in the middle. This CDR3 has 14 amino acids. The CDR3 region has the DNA TGTGCCAGCAGTCTCCCGGACCAAGGAAACACCATATATTTT. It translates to CASSLPDQGNTIYF.

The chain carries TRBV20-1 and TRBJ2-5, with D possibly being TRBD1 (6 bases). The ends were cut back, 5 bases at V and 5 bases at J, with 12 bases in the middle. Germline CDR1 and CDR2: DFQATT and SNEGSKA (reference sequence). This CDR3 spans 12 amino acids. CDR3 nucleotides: TGCAGTGCTTTATTTAGGGGGGAGACCCAGTACTTC. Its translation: CSALFRGETQYF.